This note documents a single T cell receptor (beta chain) sequence. Other DNA sequences in this specimen translate into the identical CDR3. These data originate in a study of cytotoxic CD8 clonotypes in ibrutinib-treated CLL. The method was immunoSEQ multiplex PCR; TCRdb's version includes in-frame clones alone and lacks a portion of them. The sample lists roughly 54,000 clones, around 52% occurring once. The CDR3 totals 14 residues. V was clipped by 3 bases and J by 0 bases; unmatched bases: 2. Germline assignment: CDR1 SGHRS and CDR2 YFSETQ. The source material was PBMCs, sampled after 24 months of ibrutinib treatment. The TCR originated in a human donor with chronic lymphocytic leukemia. This chain connects TRBV5-1 to TRBJ1-1; 7 nucleotides line up with TRBD1. The CDR3 reads CASSSGQMNTEAFF. The CDR3 region has the DNA TGCGCCAGCAGCTCGGGACAGATGAACACTGAAGCTTTCTTT. The whole variable domain, remainder taken from reference TRBV5-1 and TRBJ1-1, is KAGVTQTPRYLIKTRGQQVTLSCSPISGHRSVSWYQQTPGQGLQFLFEYFSETQRNKGNFPGRFSGRQFSNSRSEMNVSTLELGDSALYLCASSSGQMNTEAFFGQGTRLTVV.